This T cell receptor (beta chain) was identified during a study of OX40 agonist ivuxolimab in advanced cancers. Study-level information: Allowance was made for prior anti-PD-1, anti-PD-L1 or anti-CTLA-4 therapy, and approximately 40% had some.

Germline CDR1 is SGHTA and CDR2 is FQGNSA. Unmatched junction bases numbered 8, after V lost 4 bases and J lost 6 bases. CDR3 length equals 14 residues. Study-level results: CD4+ T cells averaged fewer expanded clones than CD8+ T cells. The specificity for antigen of the expanded peripheral T cells was not determined.

Here immunoSEQ multiplex PCR was the method, and the copy in TCRdb shows in-frame clones only, minus some. The sample lists about 27,000 clones; more than 70% were seen once. A remark on this clone: Its antigen remains unknown.

This clonotype originated in an adult with an advanced solid tumor such as melanoma, head and neck, liver or kidney cancer. The source was CD4+ or CD8+ T cells sorted from blood, collected in a trial of the OX40 agonist ivuxolimab. J is TRBJ1-2 and V is TRBV7-2, with 7 bases identical to TRBD1. In DNA form, the CDR3 reads TGTGCCAGCAGCTCGACAGGGATGATCAATGGCTACACCTTC. Residues: CASSSTGMINGYTF.